One and the same sample provided the 31 T cell receptor beta chains below, sequenced in a study of response to subunit inactivated influenza vaccine. From the RT-PCR reads, TCRdb called clonotypes with MiXCR, one entry per CDR3 protein. The table lists roughly 620,000 distinct CDR3 sequences, 10% to 12% of them singletons. The sample was also linked to a second study, of T cells expressing NK-cell markers. That report adds: Synthesis of TCR beta cDNA relied on 5'RACE template switching carrying UMIs.

Sequencing used PBMCs from blood, obtained on the day of vaccination. These receptors were taken from a man in his fifties or sixties who received an inactivated influenza vaccine.

This clonotype was observed a few times. The chain joins TRBV12-3 or TRBV12-4 to TRBJ2-6; D possibly corresponds to TRBD1 (5 bases). The CDR3 is 20 amino acids. V was cut by 2 bases and J by 0 bases, with 20 bases left in between. The CDR3 is CASSLRRDHSTGSGANVLTF. Written as DNA, the CDR3 is TGTGCCAGCAGTTTAAGACGCGATCACAGTACAGGCTCTGGGGCCAACGTCCTGACTTTC.

This chain joins TRBV6-5 and TRBJ2-3, with TRBD2 matching over 11 bases. The CDR3 contains 17 residues. CDR1 and CDR2 from the germline V gene are MNHEY and SVGAGI. Trimming at V came to 4 bases and at J to 0 bases, leaving 6 bases not matched to a gene. In nucleotides, the CDR3 is TGTGCCAGCAGTTCCATAGCGGGAGGGGCTAGCACAGATACGCAGTATTTT. Translated, it gives CASSSIAGGASTDTQYF.

This clonotype was counted only a few times. V is TRBV29-1 and J is TRBJ2-3; no clear D. The CDR3 loop spans 16 amino acids. The germline V gene has CDR1 SQVTM and CDR2 ANQGSEA. V was trimmed by 3 bases and J by 1 base, leaving 17 bases between them. The DNA of the CDR3 is TGCAGCGTTGAGTCCCAACCTCCGACCGGCACAGATACGCAGTATTTT. It codes for CSVESQPPTGTDTQYF.

The CDR3 is CASSFFQSSYNEQFF. The CDR3, as DNA: TGCGCCAGCAGCTTCTTCCAAAGCTCCTACAATGAGCAGTTCTTC. The J gene is TRBJ2-1, the V gene TRBV5-1; D call uncertain. The CDR3 contains 15 residues. Trimming shortened V by 2 bases and J by 0 bases, and 9 bases separated the two germline ends. Germline CDR1 is SGHRS and CDR2 is YFSETQ.

The V call is TRBV5-6, the J call TRBJ1-4; 7 bases map to TRBD1. The V gene end was trimmed by 4 bases and the J gene end by 6 bases; junction bases not matched to a gene: 18. This CDR3 contains 18 residues. Germline values: CDR1 SGHDT, CDR2 YYEEEE. The CDR3 spells CASSNGDSLGPLDEKLFF. CDR3 coding DNA: TGTGCCAGCAGCAACGGGGACAGTTTAGGGCCATTAGATGAAAAACTGTTTTTT.

The chain combines TRBV13 with TRBJ2-3; D ambiguous. V lost 3 bases and J lost 5, with 6 bases in between. Germline V gene data show CDR1 as PRHDT and CDR2 as FYEKMQ (reference sequence). This CDR3 is built from 12 residues. CDR3 sequence (DNA): TGTGCCAGCAGCTTCGTGGTAGATACGCAGTATTTT. Translated, it gives CASSFVVDTQYF.

This clonotype has a handful of counts. J is TRBJ2-5 and V is TRBV7-2, with D possibly being TRBD2 (6 bases). This CDR3 is built from 14 residues. Germline CDR1 reads SGHTA; CDR2 reads FQGNSA. Deletions cut 1 base from V and 4 bases from J, with 10 bases between. The CDR3 nucleotides are TGTGCCAGCAGCTTAGTGGGGGGAGGAGAGACCCAGTACTTC. It specifies CASSLVGGGETQYF.

This clonotype appeared many times. The chain joins TRBV9 to TRBJ1-1; D uncertain. CDR1 and CDR2 from the germline V gene are SGDLS and YYNGEE. The CDR3 totals 14 residues. Trimming took 0 bases from V and 2 from J, leaving 8 bases between them. Here the CDR3 reads CASSVDSGNTEAFF. The CDR3, as DNA: TGTGCCAGCAGCGTAGACTCGGGCAACACTGAAGCTTTCTTT.

The chain is built from TRBV5-4 and TRBJ2-5, with 7 bases matching TRBD2. V lost 0 bases, J lost 4 bases, and 3 bases stayed unmatched. CDR1 SGHNT and CDR2 YYREEE come from the germline V gene (reference sequence). The CDR3 is 14 residues long. CDR3 in DNA: TGTGCCAGCAGCTTGGCCGGGAGGAGAGAGACCCAGTACTTC. Translation: CASSLAGRRETQYF.

Only a few counts were recorded for this clonotype. The genes are TRBV20-1 and TRBJ2-3, with 11 bases lining up with TRBD2. V lost 3 bases to trimming and J lost 3 bases; unmatched junction nucleotides: 5. CDR1 is DFQATT, CDR2 SNEGSKA, per germline (reference sequence). This CDR3 comprises 15 residues. CDR3 sequence (DNA): TGCAGTGCTAGCCGTTCTAGCGGGAGGACAGATACGCAGTATTTT. Translating it yields CSASRSSGRTDTQYF.

The CDR3 nucleotides read TGCGCCAGCAGTGAGCTAGGGGGCGGGGCAATCTACGAGCAGTACTTC. It translates to CASSELGGGAIYEQYF. This rearrangement joins TRBV10-2 to TRBJ2-7; TRBD1 is a possible D gene (7 bases). Germline V gene sequence: CDR1 WSHSY, CDR2 SAAADI. The CDR3 extends over 16 amino acids. The V and J ends lost 2 bases and 3 bases respectively, with 17 bases between them.

This clonotype came up a few times. This chain joins TRBV7-8 and TRBJ1-6, with D uncertain. The germline CDR1 and CDR2 sequences are SGHVS and FQNEAQ. Trimming pared 1 base from V and 5 bases from J, leaving 9 bases between. The CDR3 runs 15 residues. The CDR3 here is CASSLGATDNSPLHF. CDR3 sequence (DNA): TGTGCCAGCAGCTTAGGGGCCACTGATAATTCACCCCTCCACTTT.

The chain employs TRBV28 and TRBJ2-1; 8 bases match TRBD2. CDR3 length: 16 residues. Germline V gives CDR1 MDHEN, CDR2 SYDVKM. V was pared by 4 bases and J by 0 bases, with 5 bases of the junction left unmatched. The chain's CDR3 is CASSSGGADSYNEQFF. The CDR3 region has the DNA TGTGCCAGCAGTTCCGGGGGGGCGGACTCCTACAATGAGCAGTTCTTC.

This clonotype has just a few counts. The CDR3 region has the DNA TGTGCCAGCAGCTTACAGGGGGCGATGGAGACCCAGTACTTC. Amino acid sequence: CASSLQGAMETQYF. The genes are TRBV28 and TRBJ2-5; 9 bases are a match to TRBD1. The V and J ends lost 6 bases and 5 bases, in that order; junction bases with no gene match: 7. Per germline, CDR1 MDHEN and CDR2 SYDVKM. The CDR3 length is 14 residues. Supplemented by reference TRBV28 and TRBJ2-5, the full variable domain reads DVKVTQSSRYLVKRTGEKVFLECVQDMDHENMFWYRQDPGLGLRLIYFSYDVKMKEKGDIPEGYSVSREKKERFSLILESASTNQTSMYLCASSLQGAMETQYFGPGTRLLVL.

The V and J genes are TRBV6-5 and TRBJ1-2, with D perhaps matching TRBD1 (5 bases). V lost 2 bases to trimming and J lost 8 bases, with 12 bases between them. CDR3 length equals 13 residues. Germline V CDR1 and CDR2: MNHEY, SVGAGI. CDR3 in DNA: TGTGCCAGCAGTTACAAGGGGTCGGGCGGCTACACCTTC. Its protein is CASSYKGSGGYTF.

This clonotype has a handful of counts. The rearrangement uses TRBV7-6 and TRBJ2-5, with D uncertain. The CDR3 sequence is 14 residues long. V lost 2 bases and J lost 3, with 10 bases in between. Germline V gene sequence: CDR1 SGHVS, CDR2 FNYEAQ. CDR3 region: CASSLYSEEETQYF. The CDR3 bases are TGTGCCAGCAGCTTATACTCAGAAGAAGAGACCCAGTACTTC.

In this sample, this clonotype turned up many times. The chain carries TRBV20-1 and TRBJ2-3; 8 nucleotides match TRBD2. After removal of 6 bases from V and 3 bases from J, the junction contained 5 bases not matched to a gene. There are 13 residues in the CDR3. Germline V gene data show CDR1 as DFQATT and CDR2 as SNEGSKA (reference sequence). The CDR3 reads CSAGGGSTDTQYF. In DNA form, the CDR3 reads TGCAGTGCCGGCGGGGGGTCGACAGATACGCAGTATTTT.

In its sample, this clonotype was seen a few times. The rearrangement uses TRBV20-1 and TRBJ1-5; 7 bases match TRBD1. The CDR3 totals 13 residues. Germline assignment: CDR1 DFQATT and CDR2 SNEGSKA (reference sequence). The junction had 5 bases not matched to a gene; V was cut back by 5 bases and J by 4 bases. The CDR3 spells CSAATGNNQPQHF. The CDR3, as DNA: TGCAGTGCTGCGACAGGGAATAATCAGCCCCAGCATTTT.

This clonotype was recorded at least ten times. The chain's CDR3 is CSALLRDSLYGYTF. CDR3 nucleotide sequence: TGCAGTGCCCTACTCCGGGACAGCCTCTATGGCTACACCTTC. This chain uses TRBV20-1 with TRBJ1-2, with 7 bases matching TRBD1. This CDR3 spans 14 amino acids. Germline V gene data show CDR1 as DFQATT and CDR2 as SNEGSKA (reference sequence). Trimming cost V 6 bases and J 4 bases; bases outside gene matches: 11.

This chain joins TRBV11-2 and TRBJ2-5, with TRBD2 matching 7 bases. With 3 bases clipped from V and 5 bases from J, the junction kept 12 bases outside the gene matches. The germline V gene has CDR1 SGHAT and CDR2 FQNNGV. This CDR3 has 16 residues. CDR3 sequence reads: CASSFKGRELRETQYF. In DNA, the CDR3 is TGTGCCAGCAGCTTTAAGGGGCGGGAGCTTCGGGAGACCCAGTACTTC. The entire variable domain, with the rest obtained from reference TRBV11-2 and TRBJ2-5, is as follows: EAGVAQSPRYKIIEKRQSVAFWCNPISGHATLYWYQQILGQGPKLLIQFQNNGVVDDSQLPKDRFSAERLKGVDSTLKIQPAKLEDSAVYLCASSFKGRELRETQYFGPGTRLLVL.

This clonotype has more than one count but fewer than ten. The J gene is TRBJ2-1, the V gene TRBV9, with 9 bases identical to TRBD2. The CDR3 is made up of 15 amino acids. The trim removed 3 bases at V and 4 bases at J, leaving 5 bases unmatched. Germline V gene sequence: CDR1 SGDLS, CDR2 YYNGEE. CDR3 bases: TGTGCCAGCAGCGAAGCGGGAGGACTGTACAATGAGCAGTTCTTC. Translation: CASSEAGGLYNEQFF.

This clonotype was seen a few times. The rearrangement links TRBV27 to TRBJ1-6; 11 nucleotides align to TRBD1. Trimming at V came to 6 bases and at J to 7 bases, leaving 8 bases not matched to a gene. Germline lookup yields CDR1 MNHEY and CDR2 SMNVEV (reference sequence). The CDR3 length is 16 residues. The CDR3 DNA sequence: TGTGCCAGCAGAATCGGACAGGGGGCTTGGAATTCACCCCTCCACTTT. Translation: CASRIGQGAWNSPLHF.

V and J are TRBV19 and TRBJ2-1, with 10 bases aligning to TRBD1. The CDR3 runs to 16 residues. V trimming: 3 bases; J trimming: 5 bases; junction bases outside the gene matches: 7. Germline values: CDR1 LNHDA, CDR2 SQIVND (reference sequence). CDR3 loop: CASSILRDRGHNEQFF. In nucleotides, the CDR3 is TGTGCCAGTAGTATCCTGAGGGACAGGGGCCACAATGAGCAGTTCTTC. The full variable domain, its missing parts supplied by reference TRBV19 and TRBJ2-1, is DGGITQSPKYLFRKEGQNVTLSCEQNLNHDAMYWYRQDPGQGLRLIYYSQIVNDFQKGDIAEGYSVSREKKESFPLTVTSAQKNPTAFYLCASSILRDRGHNEQFFGPGTRLTVL.

Ten or more counts support this clonotype. The V call is TRBV20-1, the J call TRBJ1-2, with D unclear. V lost 3 bases, J lost 2 bases, and 13 bases lay in between. CDR1 is DFQATT and CDR2 is SNEGSKA in the germline V gene (reference sequence). CDR3 length: 14 residues. The CDR3 coding sequence is TGCAGTGCTAGTGAACCTTTGGGCAACTATGGCTACACCTTC. It yields the protein CSASEPLGNYGYTF.

This clonotype was seen a handful of times. CDR3 bases: TGTGCCAGCAGTCCCACGATTATAGGATGGGCCGCAGATACGCAGTATTTT. Amino acids: CASSPTIIGWAADTQYF. This chain connects TRBV12-3 or TRBV12-4 to TRBJ2-3; no clear D. V lost 5 bases and J 4 bases, leaving 22 bases between the germline ends. This CDR3 spans 17 amino acids.

This chain links TRBV7-9 with TRBJ2-1; the D is unclear. The germline V gene encodes CDR1 SEHNR and CDR2 FQNEAQ (reference sequence). The length of the CDR3 is 14 residues. V was shortened by 5 bases and J by 8 bases, with 16 bases between the two germline ends. CDR3: CASSDAGPRDEQFF. In DNA form, the CDR3 reads TGTGCCAGCAGCGACGCTGGCCCTCGGGATGAGCAGTTCTTC.

This clonotype was counted between two and nine times. The chain couples TRBV10-3 to TRBJ1-2, with unresolved D. The CDR3 is made up of 13 amino acids. The germline CDR1 and CDR2 sequences are ENHRY and SYGVKD. Trimming took off 4 bases at V and 6 bases at J, with 12 bases between the two ends. The CDR3 DNA reads TGTGCCATCAGTGTACTGGTAAAGGATGGCTACACCTTC. Translation gives CAISVLVKDGYTF.

This clonotype was observed many times. V gene TRBV5-1 combines with J gene TRBJ2-3, with 7 bases matching TRBD2. The CDR3 is 15 amino acids. Germline V CDR1 and CDR2: SGHRS, YFSETQ. The J segment lost 7 bases and the V segment lost 4 bases, leaving 12 bases of the junction unmatched. Here the CDR3 DNA reads TGCGCCAGCAGCATCGGCCGGGACTACCATCATACGCAGTATTTT. Encoded protein: CASSIGRDYHHTQYF.

The rearrangement uses TRBV18 and TRBJ2-1; D call uncertain. The CDR3 has 12 residues. CDR1 and CDR2 from the germline V gene are KGHSH and LQKENI. V was cut by 4 bases and J by 9 bases, with 10 bases left in between. The DNA of the CDR3 is TGTGCCAGCTCACTTACGCCCCGTGAGCAGTTCTTC. Translated, it gives CASSLTPREQFF.

The chain employs TRBV14 and TRBJ2-2, with no clear D. The CDR3 sequence is 14 residues long. Germline V gene lookup returns CDR1 SGHDN and CDR2 FVKESK. Trimming took off 2 bases at V and 3 bases at J, with 7 bases between the two ends. The CDR3 here is CASSQIRDTGELFF. The CDR3, as DNA: TGTGCCAGCAGCCAAATACGGGACACCGGGGAGCTGTTTTTT.

The chain recombines TRBV10-3 with TRBJ2-2; 8 bases fit TRBD1. The J segment lost 0 bases and the V segment lost 10 bases, leaving 7 bases of the junction unmatched. Looked up from germline, CDR1 is ENHRY and CDR2 is SYGVKD. This CDR3 region has 15 residues. Here the CDR3 DNA reads TGTGCCACCTACGAACAGGGGGCGAACACCGGGGAGCTGTTTTTT. Translation gives CATYEQGANTGELFF.